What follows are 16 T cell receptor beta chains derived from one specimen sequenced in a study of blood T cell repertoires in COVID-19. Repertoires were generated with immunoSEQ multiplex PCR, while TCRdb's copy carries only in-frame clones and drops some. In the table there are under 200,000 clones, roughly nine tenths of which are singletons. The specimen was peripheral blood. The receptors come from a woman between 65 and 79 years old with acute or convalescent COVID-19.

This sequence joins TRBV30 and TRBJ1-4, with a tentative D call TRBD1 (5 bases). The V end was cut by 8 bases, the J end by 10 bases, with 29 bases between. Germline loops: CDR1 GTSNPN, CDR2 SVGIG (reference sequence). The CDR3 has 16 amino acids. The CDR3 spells CALTGSPSLVGGKLFF. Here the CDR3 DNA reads TGTGCCCTTACAGGAAGTCCGTCACTAGTCGGGGGAAAACTGTTTTTT.

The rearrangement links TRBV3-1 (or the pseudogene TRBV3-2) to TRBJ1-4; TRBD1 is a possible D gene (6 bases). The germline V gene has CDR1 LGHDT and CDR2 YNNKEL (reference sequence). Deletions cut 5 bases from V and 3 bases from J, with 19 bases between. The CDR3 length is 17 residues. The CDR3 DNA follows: TGTGCCAGCAGCAGAAGGGGCACAGGGTTGGCTAATGAAAAACTGTTTTTT. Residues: CASSRRGTGLANEKLFF.

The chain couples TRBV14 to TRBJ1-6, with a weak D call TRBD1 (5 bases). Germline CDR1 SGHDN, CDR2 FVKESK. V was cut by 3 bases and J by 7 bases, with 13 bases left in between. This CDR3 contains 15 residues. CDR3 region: CASSHIAGLNSPLHF. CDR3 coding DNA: TGTGCCAGCAGCCACATCGCAGGGCTGAATTCACCCCTCCACTTT.

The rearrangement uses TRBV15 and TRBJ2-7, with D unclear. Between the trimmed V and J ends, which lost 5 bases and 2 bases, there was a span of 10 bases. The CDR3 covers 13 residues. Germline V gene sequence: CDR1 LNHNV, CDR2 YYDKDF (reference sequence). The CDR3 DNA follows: TGTGCCACCAGCTTTGGGCAGGCCTACGAGCAGTACTTC. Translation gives CATSFGQAYEQYF.

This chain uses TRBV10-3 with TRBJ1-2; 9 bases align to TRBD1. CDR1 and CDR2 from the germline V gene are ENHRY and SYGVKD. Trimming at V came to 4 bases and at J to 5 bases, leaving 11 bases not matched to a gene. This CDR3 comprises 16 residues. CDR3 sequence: CAISVVGTGIGYGYTF. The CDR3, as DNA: TGTGCCATCAGTGTAGTGGGGACAGGGATCGGGTATGGCTACACCTTC.

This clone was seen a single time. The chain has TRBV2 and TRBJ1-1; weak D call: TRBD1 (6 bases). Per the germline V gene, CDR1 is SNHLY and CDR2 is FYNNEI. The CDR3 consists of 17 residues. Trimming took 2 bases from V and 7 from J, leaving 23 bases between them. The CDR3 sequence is CASSERQTGSYGIEAFF. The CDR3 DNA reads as TGTGCCAGCAGTGAAAGACAGACAGGATCCTATGGAATTGAAGCTTTCTTT.

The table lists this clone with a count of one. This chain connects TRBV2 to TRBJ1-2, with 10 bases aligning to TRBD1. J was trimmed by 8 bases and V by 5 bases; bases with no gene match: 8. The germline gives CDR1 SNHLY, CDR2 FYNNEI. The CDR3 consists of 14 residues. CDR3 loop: CASSPYGTGVGYTF. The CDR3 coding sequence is TGTGCCAGCAGTCCTTACGGGACAGGGGTAGGCTACACCTTC.

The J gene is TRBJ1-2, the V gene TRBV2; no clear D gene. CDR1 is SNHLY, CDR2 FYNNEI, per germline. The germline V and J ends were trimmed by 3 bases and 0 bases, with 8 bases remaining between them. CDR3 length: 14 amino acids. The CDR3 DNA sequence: TGTGCCAGCAGTGATCACGGGGCTAACTATGGCTACACCTTC. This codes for CASSDHGANYGYTF.

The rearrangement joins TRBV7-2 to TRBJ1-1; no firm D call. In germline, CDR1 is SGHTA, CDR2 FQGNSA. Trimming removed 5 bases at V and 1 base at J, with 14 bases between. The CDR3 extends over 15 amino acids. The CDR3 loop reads CASSAYRDSNTEAFF. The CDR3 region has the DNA TGTGCCAGCAGCGCCTACCGGGATTCGAACACTGAAGCTTTCTTT.

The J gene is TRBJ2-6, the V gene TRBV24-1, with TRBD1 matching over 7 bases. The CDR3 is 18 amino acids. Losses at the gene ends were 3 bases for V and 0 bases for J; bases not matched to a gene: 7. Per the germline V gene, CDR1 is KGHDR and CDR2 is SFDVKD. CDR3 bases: TGTGCCACCAGTGATGGGGGACAGTTGAGCTCTGGGGCCAACGTCCTGACTTTC. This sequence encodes CATSDGGQLSSGANVLTF.

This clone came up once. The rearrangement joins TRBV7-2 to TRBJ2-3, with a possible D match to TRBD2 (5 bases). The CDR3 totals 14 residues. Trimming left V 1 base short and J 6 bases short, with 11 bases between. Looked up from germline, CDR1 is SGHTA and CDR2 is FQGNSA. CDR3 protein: CASSLVTGVDTQYF. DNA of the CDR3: TGTGCCAGCAGCTTAGTCACCGGGGTGGATACGCAGTATTTT.

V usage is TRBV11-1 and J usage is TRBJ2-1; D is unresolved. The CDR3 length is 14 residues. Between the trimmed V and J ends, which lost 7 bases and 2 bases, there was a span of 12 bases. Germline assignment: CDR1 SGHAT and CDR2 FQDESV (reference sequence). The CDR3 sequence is CASTPSLAYNEQFF. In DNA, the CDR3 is TGTGCCAGCACACCTAGTCTTGCCTACAATGAGCAGTTCTTC.

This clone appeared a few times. The CDR3, as DNA: TGCGCCAGCACCCATACACTCCGGGACAGGGAGAATCAGCCCCAGCATTTT. Translation gives CASTHTLRDRENQPQHF. This chain connects TRBV23-1 to TRBJ1-5; 9 bases are shared with TRBD1. TRBV23-1 is flagged as an ORF with uncertain function. The CDR3 spans 17 residues. V shed 7 bases, J shed 4 bases, and the junction held 14 bases outside the gene matches.

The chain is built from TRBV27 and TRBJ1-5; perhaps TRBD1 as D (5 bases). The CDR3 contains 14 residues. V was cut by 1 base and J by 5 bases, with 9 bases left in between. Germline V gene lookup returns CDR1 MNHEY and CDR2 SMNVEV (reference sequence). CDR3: CASSLLGGDQPQHF. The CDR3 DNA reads TGTGCCAGCAGTTTATTGGGGGGGGATCAGCCCCAGCATTTT.

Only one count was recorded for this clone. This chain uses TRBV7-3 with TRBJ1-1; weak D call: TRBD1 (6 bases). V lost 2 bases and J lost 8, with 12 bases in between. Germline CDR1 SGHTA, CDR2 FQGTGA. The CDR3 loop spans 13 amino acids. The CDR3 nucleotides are TGTGCCAGCAGCTTAGTGCAGGGGCAGGAAGCTTTCTTT. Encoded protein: CASSLVQGQEAFF.

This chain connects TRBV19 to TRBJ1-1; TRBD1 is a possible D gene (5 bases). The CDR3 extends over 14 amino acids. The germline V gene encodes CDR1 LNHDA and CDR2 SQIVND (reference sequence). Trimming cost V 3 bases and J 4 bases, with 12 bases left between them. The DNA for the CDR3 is TGTGCCAGTAGTATGTCCAGGGCCGGCACTGAAGCTTTCTTT. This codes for CASSMSRAGTEAFF.